This TCR beta chain was recorded in a study of CD8 T cells in ankylosing spondylitis (dated by TCRdb to the late 2010s). Background on the whole study: The study set out to find disease-linked TCR variants by profiling T cell receptor beta repertoires in ankylosing spondylitis patients and healthy donors. In total, the full study cohort was made up of 110 or so healthy donors and some 26 ankylosing spondylitis patients. Peripheral blood was sampled, and synovial fluid was also collected from ankylosing spondylitis patients. Results the study describes overall, beyond this receptor: A TCR beta motif made up of seven or eight highly homologous amino acid variants appeared to be characteristic of blood from ankylosing spondylitis patients. The disease-linked clones were reported as significantly enriched in matched synovial fluid samples from ankylosing spondylitis patients. The disease-linked clones showed a CD8+ phenotype and occurred at relatively low frequencies in peripheral blood. Some TCR beta motif variants had previously been reported in synovial fluid and blood of reactive arthritis patients, which suggested common disease-initiation mechanisms.

Data came from an Illumina HiSeq 2500. TCR beta libraries were prepared by quantitative 5'-RACE with molecular barcodes. In the original analysis: To identify disease-linked TCR variants, a new computational method was used, one built on a probabilistic model of VDJ rearrangement. TCRdb reanalyzed the raw reads on its own, using fastp at Q25 for trimming and MiXCR for clone calling, and kept in-frame beta chains. Rows with one shared CDR3 protein collapse into an entry with the most common genes and DNA. These V and J calls are TCRdb output, not the study's own analysis. The sample table contains roughly 700,000 distinct CDR3 sequences; only one count was recorded for under 20% of them. The ten largest account for around 20% of the sample. With regard to this clonotype: No cognate antigen has been identified for it. One end of the junction varies from germline; a read error may be responsible.

Its CDR3 holds 16 amino acids, cysteine through phenylalanine. Only the CDR3 DNA stays, 48 bases, in frame from base 1. The germline V gene encodes CDR1 SQVTM and CDR2 ANQGSEA. Sequenced material: blood, either unsorted or a sorted T cell fraction (not recorded which). The chain uses TRBV29-1 and TRBJ2-7; 9 bases in the junction line up with TRBD2. The TCR sequence derives from a male donor with ankylosing spondylitis. The nucleotide sequence is given as TGCAGCCTTGAAGTCCGGACTAGCGCGGAGAATCACGAGCAGTACTTC. This yields the protein CSLEVRTSAENHEQYF.